Below, one T cell receptor beta chain is given with its context. The protocol was immunoSEQ multiplex PCR, while the TCRdb copy is restricted to in-frame clones and leaves out a portion. The table shows about 37,000 clones, with 75% to 90% occurring only once. Germline-derived CDR1 and CDR2 are MDHEN and SYDVKM. This CDR3 region has 12 residues. V was pared by 10 bases and J by 6 bases, with 6 bases of the junction left unmatched. The sample comes from a study of CD4 T cells in relation to SARS-CoV-2 and coronaviruses. This sequence was found in an adult with COVID-19. The chain employs TRBV28 and TRBJ2-7, with 10 bases identical to TRBD1. Specimen: memory CD4+ T cells from PBMCs. CDR3 sequence reads: CATGTGATEQYF. CDR3 coding DNA: TGTGCCACCGGGACAGGGGCAACCGAGCAGTACTTC. Looking up the rest from reference TRBV28 and TRBJ2-7 gives the full variable domain: DVKVTQSSRYLVKRTGEKVFLECVQDMDHENMFWYRQDPGLGLRLIYFSYDVKMKEKGDIPEGYSVSREKKERFSLILESASTNQTSMYLCATGTGATEQYFGPGTRLTVT.